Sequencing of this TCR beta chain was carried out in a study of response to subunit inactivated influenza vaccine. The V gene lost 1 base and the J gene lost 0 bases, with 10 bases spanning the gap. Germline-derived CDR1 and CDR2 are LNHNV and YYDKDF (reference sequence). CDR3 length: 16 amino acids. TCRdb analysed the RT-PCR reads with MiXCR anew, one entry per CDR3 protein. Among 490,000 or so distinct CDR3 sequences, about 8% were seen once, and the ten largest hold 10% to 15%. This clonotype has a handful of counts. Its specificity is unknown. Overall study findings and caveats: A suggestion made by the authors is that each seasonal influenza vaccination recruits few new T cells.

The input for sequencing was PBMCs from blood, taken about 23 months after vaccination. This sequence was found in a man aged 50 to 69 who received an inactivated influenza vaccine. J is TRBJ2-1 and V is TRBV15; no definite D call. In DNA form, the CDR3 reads TGTGCCACCAGCAGAGGGGTCCAGAGCTCCTACAATGAGCAGTTCTTC. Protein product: CATSRGVQSSYNEQFF.